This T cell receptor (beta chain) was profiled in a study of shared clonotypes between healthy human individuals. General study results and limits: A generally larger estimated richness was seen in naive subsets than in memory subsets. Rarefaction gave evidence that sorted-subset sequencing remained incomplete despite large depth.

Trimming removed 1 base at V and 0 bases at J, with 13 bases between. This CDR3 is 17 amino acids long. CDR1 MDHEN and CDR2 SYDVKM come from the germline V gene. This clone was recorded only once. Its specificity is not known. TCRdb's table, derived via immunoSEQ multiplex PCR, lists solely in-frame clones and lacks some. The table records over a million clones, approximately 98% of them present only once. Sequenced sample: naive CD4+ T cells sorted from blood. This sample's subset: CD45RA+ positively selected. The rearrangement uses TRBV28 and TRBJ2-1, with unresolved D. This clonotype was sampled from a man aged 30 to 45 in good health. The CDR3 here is CASSLFGPTSSYNEQFF. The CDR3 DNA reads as TGTGCCAGCAGTTTATTCGGGCCTACGAGCTCCTACAATGAGCAGTTCTTC.